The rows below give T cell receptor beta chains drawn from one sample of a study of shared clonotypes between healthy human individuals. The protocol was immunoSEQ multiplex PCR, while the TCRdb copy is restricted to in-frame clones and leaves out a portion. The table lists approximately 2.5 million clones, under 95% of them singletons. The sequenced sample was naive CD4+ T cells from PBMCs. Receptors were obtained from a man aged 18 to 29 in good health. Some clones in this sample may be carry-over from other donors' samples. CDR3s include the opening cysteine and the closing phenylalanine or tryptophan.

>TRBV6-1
CASSERSSGEKLFF
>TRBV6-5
CASSYADRGNTIYF
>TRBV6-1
CASIQGERQPQHF
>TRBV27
CASRPGLGEQYF
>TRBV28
CASSPWTPRNTEAFF
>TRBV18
CASSEGPAGYGYTF
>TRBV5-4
CASSLGPGQGTSYEQCF
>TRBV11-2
CASSSDLIRGTQYF
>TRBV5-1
CASSPIGVPGELFF
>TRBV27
CASSTAGRTGTYQETQYF
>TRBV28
CASRGGVATNEKLFF
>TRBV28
CASSKTSGGLSSYEQYF
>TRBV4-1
CASSHLGQAPRGTDTQYF
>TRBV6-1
CAIMKTGELFF
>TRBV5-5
CASSLRRTGADTGELFF
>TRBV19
CASSWLGYEQYF
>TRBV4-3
CASSQDWQGIEQYF
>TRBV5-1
CASSPDWHGQETQYF
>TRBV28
CASSLSRGQGGYTF
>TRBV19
CASSPQGARDEQYF
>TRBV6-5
CASSYSHFNQPQHF
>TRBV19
CASSTGQGAHYGYTF
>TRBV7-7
CASSPRGTSTDTQYF
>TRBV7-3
CASSPTGVGEQYF
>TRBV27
CASSPWAGSNEQYF
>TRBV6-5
CASSYGTGGTDTQYF
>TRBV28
CASREGITEAFF
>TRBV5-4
CASSRGQALAKNIQYF
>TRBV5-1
CASSLQGAKNIQYF
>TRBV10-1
CASRAGPGSSGANVLTF
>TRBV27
CASSLLLGTDTQYF
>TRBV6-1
CASNLRDTYGYTF
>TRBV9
CASSLVGSSYNEQFF
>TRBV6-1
CASSEGQRGVTDTQYF
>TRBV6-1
CASSQEGGVNTEAFF
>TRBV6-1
CASSTYGGYTGELFF
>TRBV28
CASSLWGGGYTF
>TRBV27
CASGRGRFPDTQYF
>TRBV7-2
CASSLAGGRNDQPQHF
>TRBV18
CASSPQSGGVQVQQYF
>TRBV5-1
CASSPTGPGTSGNNEQFF
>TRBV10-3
CAISEPGGNTEAFF